The 5 T cell receptor beta chains below all came from one sample that was sequenced in a study of shared clonotypes between healthy human individuals. Profiled with immunoSEQ multiplex PCR; TCRdb holds only in-frame clones, not every one. The repertoire holds roughly 490,000 clones, with 70% to 80% as singletons. The sample consisted of PBMCs. The receptors were sampled from a woman in her forties in good health. Some clones in this sample may be carry-over from other donors' samples.

J is TRBJ1-5 and V is TRBV19; D might be TRBD1 (5 bases). This CDR3 is 15 amino acids long. In germline, CDR1 is LNHDA, CDR2 SQIVND (reference sequence). V lost 1 base and J lost 7, with 14 bases in between. CDR3: CASSIGQWGGQPQHF. The CDR3 DNA reads as TGTGCCAGTAGTATAGGACAGTGGGGTGGGCAGCCCCAGCATTTT.

The chain has TRBV28 and TRBJ1-1, with D uncertain. The CDR3 covers 11 residues. The germline gives CDR1 MDHEN, CDR2 SYDVKM. V lost 7 bases to trimming and J lost 2 bases, with 5 bases between them. The CDR3 spells CASISNTEAFF. CDR3 nucleotide sequence: TGTGCCAGCATATCCAACACTGAAGCTTTCTTT.

The chain employs TRBV28 and TRBJ2-5; D might be TRBD1 or TRBD2, each matching 6 bases. Trimming pared 2 bases from V and 5 bases from J, leaving 15 bases between. CDR3 size: 15 residues. CDR1 is MDHEN, CDR2 SYDVKM, per germline. The DNA for the CDR3 is TGTGCCAGCAGTTTAGGGGGGCGGAGGATGGAGACCCAGTACTTC. Its translation: CASSLGGRRMETQYF.

The V gene is TRBV5-4, the J gene TRBJ1-2, with 7 bases identical to TRBD1. V shed 0 bases and J 6 bases; nucleotides not matched to a gene: 5. CDR1 SGHNT and CDR2 YYREEE come from the germline V gene (reference sequence). The CDR3 has 14 residues. The CDR3 coding sequence is TGTGCCAGCAGCTTGGGAGGGGGCGAAGATGGCTACACCTTC. Its translation is CASSLGGGEDGYTF.

V is TRBV6-5 and J is TRBJ2-7; 13 nucleotides align to TRBD2. CDR1 and CDR2 (germline): MNHEY, SVGAGI. The CDR3 loop spans 16 amino acids. The trim removed 2 bases at V and 3 bases at J, leaving 4 bases unmatched. In nucleotides, the CDR3 is TGTGCCAGCAGTTACACAGGACTAGCGGGAGACTACGAGCAGTACTTC. It codes for CASSYTGLAGDYEQYF.